This T cell receptor (beta chain) derives from a study of cytomegalovirus exposure and HLA in healthy donors. Findings of the study overall: The study found most TCR sequences rare, yet found some public TCRs in many donors. V- and J-gene trimming in TCR beta was tied to a missense DCLRE1C variant by an analysis performed later. Both high specificity and high sensitivity reportedly marked the classifier's diagnosis of cytomegalovirus status.

As to this clone: What it binds is not known.

The donors (healthy individuals) were bone marrow donors. A multiplex PCR was run with 60 Vbeta primers and 13 Jbeta primers. Produced via immunoSEQ multiplex PCR; TCRdb's table is partial and in-frame only. The data contain around 200,000 clones, 81% of them seen just once; the ten biggest clones take up about 3.8%. Sequenced input: PBMCs. The clonotype originates from a man aged 50 or older in good health and CMV-seronegative.

CDR3 sequence reads: CASSGGGSSGNTIYF. The CDR3 nucleotides read TGTGCCAGCAGTGGCGGGGGAAGCTCTGGAAACACCATATATTTT. This sequence joins TRBV6-1 and TRBJ1-3; tentative D call: TRBD1 (5 bases). The CDR3 covers 15 residues. V was shortened by 4 bases and J by 0 bases, with 10 bases between the two germline ends. Germline V gene lookup returns CDR1 MNHNS and CDR2 SASEGT.